Shown below are 12 T cell receptor beta chains from a single sample sequenced in a study of T cells after yellow fever vaccination. TCRdb reanalysed the 5' RACE reads using MiXCR and keeps one entry per CDR3 protein. The sample lists 95,000 to 150,000 distinct CDR3 sequences, 7.4% occurring once. Sequenced here: CD4+ T cells sorted from PBMCs, sampled 10 to 11 days after the first yellow fever vaccination. Receptors originate from a man aged 18 to 29 who received the YFV17D yellow fever vaccine.

This clonotype came up many times. The chain carries TRBV20-1 and TRBJ2-1; TRBD2 agrees at 7 bases. This CDR3 spans 13 amino acids. In germline, CDR1 is DFQATT, CDR2 SNEGSKA (reference sequence). V lost 1 base to trimming and J lost 4 bases; unmatched junction nucleotides: 1. As DNA, the CDR3 is TGCAGTGCTAGAGCGGGGGGTTACAATGAGCAGTTCTTC. This gives the protein CSARAGGYNEQFF.

The sample holds many counts of this clonotype. This chain joins TRBV7-6 and TRBJ1-6; D remains unclear. This CDR3 is 14 amino acids long. The V end was cut by 5 bases, the J end by 7 bases, with 12 bases between. Germline lookup yields CDR1 SGHVS and CDR2 FNYEAQ. CDR3 sequence (DNA): TGTGCCAGCAGCCACCACGAGGCCAATTCACCCCTCCACTTT. Its protein is CASSHHEANSPLHF. The full variable domain, its missing parts supplied by reference TRBV7-6 and TRBJ1-6, is GAGVSQSPRYKVTKRGQDVALRCDPISGHVSLYWYRQALGQGPEFLTYFNYEAQQDKSGLPNDRFSAERPEGSISTLTIQRTEQRDSAMYRCASSHHEANSPLHFGNGTRLTVT.

This clonotype was detected only a few times. The genes are TRBV3-1 and TRBJ2-2; D gene uncertain. V was shortened by 4 bases and J by 0 bases, with 12 bases between the two germline ends. The CDR3 loop spans 16 amino acids. The germline V gene has CDR1 LGHDT and CDR2 YNNKEL (reference sequence). The CDR3 nucleotides are TGTGCCAGCAGCCGACCCCAGGTTACGAACACCGGGGAGCTGTTTTTT. Translating it yields CASSRPQVTNTGELFF. The entire variable domain, with the rest obtained from reference TRBV3-1 and TRBJ2-2, is as follows: DTAVSQTPKYLVTQMGNDKSIKCEQNLGHDTMYWYKQDSKKFLKIMFSYNNKELIINETVPNRFSPKSPDKAHLNLHINSLELGDSAVYFCASSRPQVTNTGELFFGEGSRLTVL.

In its sample, this clonotype was seen many times. This rearrangement joins TRBV20-1 to TRBJ2-2; maybe TRBD2 (6 bases). Germline V lookup: CDR1 DFQATT, CDR2 SNEGSKA (reference sequence). The CDR3 consists of 16 residues. Trimming pared 4 bases from V and 6 bases from J, leaving 21 bases between. The CDR3 sequence is CSAKSRDSNVPGELFF. The CDR3 region has the DNA TGCAGTGCTAAGAGCCGGGACTCCAACGTTCCCGGGGAGCTGTTTTTT.

This clonotype was seen ten or more times. The chain joins TRBV6-5 to TRBJ2-7; perhaps TRBD1 as D (6 bases). Germline V gene sequence: CDR1 MNHEY, CDR2 SVGAGI. Deletions cut 6 bases from V and 5 bases from J, with 14 bases between. The CDR3 has 13 amino acids. The DNA for the CDR3 is TGTGCCAGCAGGATGACCGGGACACACGAGCAGTACTTC. Translating it yields CASRMTGTHEQYF.

This clonotype was seen ten or more times. The chain combines TRBV12-3 or TRBV12-4 with TRBJ1-6; the D gene is possibly TRBD1 (5 bases). The CDR3 is 13 residues long. Between the trimmed V and J ends, which lost 6 bases and 8 bases, there was a span of 11 bases. The CDR3 DNA follows: TGTGCCAGCAGCGGGGCCCCTCATTCACCCCTCCACTTT. Its translation: CASSGAPHSPLHF.

V gene TRBV27 combines with J gene TRBJ1-1; 7 nucleotides match TRBD1. Germline-derived CDR1 and CDR2 are MNHEY and SMNVEV (reference sequence). The CDR3 is 13 amino acids. The trim removed 3 bases at V and 4 bases at J, leaving 2 bases unmatched. CDR3 sequence: CASSFRDSTEAFF. In nucleotides, the CDR3 is TGTGCCAGCAGTTTCCGGGACAGCACTGAAGCTTTCTTT.

In its sample, this clonotype was seen many times. The rearrangement links TRBV12-3 or TRBV12-4 to TRBJ1-3; unclear D gene. The CDR3 is made up of 15 amino acids. The V end was cut by 4 bases, the J end by 0 bases, with 10 bases between. The CDR3 is CASSYRRYSGNTIYF. CDR3 nucleotides: TGTGCCAGCAGTTACAGAAGATACTCTGGAAACACCATATATTTT.

This clonotype was observed at least ten times. The chain joins TRBV7-3 to TRBJ2-2; 8 positions agree with TRBD2. Germline V gene sequence: CDR1 SGHTA, CDR2 FQGTGA. This CDR3 has 16 residues. Germline trimming cut 2 bases from V and 4 bases from J; bases unmatched to any gene: 6. The CDR3 nucleotides are TGTGCCAGCAGCTTACAGGCGGGGGGATCCACCGGGGAGCTGTTTTTT. It specifies CASSLQAGGSTGELFF.

The chain links TRBV20-1 to TRBJ1-1, with D possibly being TRBD1 (5 bases). The V gene lost 4 bases and the J gene lost 6 bases, with 18 bases spanning the gap. Germline V gene data show CDR1 as DFQATT and CDR2 as SNEGSKA (reference sequence). The CDR3 loop spans 14 amino acids. The CDR3 bases are TGCAGTGCTACCCCCCCCAGGAGGGGTCCTGAAGCTTTCTTT. As protein: CSATPPRRGPEAFF.

This clonotype was counted many times. The V call is TRBV3-1, the J call TRBJ2-5, with D possibly matching TRBD1 (6 bases). This CDR3 spans 13 amino acids. Germline loops: CDR1 LGHDT, CDR2 YNNKEL (reference sequence). The ends were cut back, 1 base at V and 5 bases at J, with 8 bases in the middle. CDR3 amino acids: CASSQAGDETQYF. CDR3 coding DNA: TGTGCCAGCAGCCAAGCAGGGGATGAGACCCAGTACTTC.

The table lists this clonotype with many counts. The chain joins TRBV4-3 to TRBJ2-3, with 9 bases that match TRBD2. Germline V CDR1 and CDR2: LGHNA, YSLEER. The CDR3 has 18 amino acids. The V segment lost 1 base and the J segment 3 bases; nucleotides outside the gene matches: 11. Here the CDR3 DNA reads TGCGCCAGCAGCCAAGTTTGGGAGCGGGGGGCCGATACAGATACGCAGTATTTT. This gives the protein CASSQVWERGADTDTQYF.